These 30 T cell receptor beta chains were sequenced from one sample in a study of TIL therapy for anti-PD-1-resistant metastatic lung cancer. The immunoSEQ assay was v3. Clones were sequenced by immunoSEQ multiplex PCR, and TCRdb holds only the in-frame ones, with some missing. This table holds some 50,000 clones, 79% found once. Specified time point: pre-treatment sample, taken before nivolumab and TIL therapy. The sequencing used blood, collected at baseline. These receptors were taken from a man between 65 and 85 years old with non-small cell lung cancer.

This sequence joins TRBV2 and TRBJ2-1; D is possibly TRBD1 or TRBD2 (5 bases each). Per germline, CDR1 SNHLY and CDR2 FYNNEI. Trimming cost V 2 bases and J 8 bases, with 7 bases left between them. The CDR3 loop spans 12 amino acids. Here the CDR3 reads CASSERGHEQFF. The CDR3 region has the DNA TGTGCCAGCAGTGAACGGGGCCATGAGCAGTTCTTC.

The chain couples TRBV9 to TRBJ2-3; 7 bases fit TRBD2. V was pared by 0 bases and J by 5 bases, with 0 bases of the junction left unmatched. This CDR3 spans 13 amino acids. Germline V lookup: CDR1 SGDLS, CDR2 YYNGEE. The CDR3 protein is CASSVAGGDTQYF. The CDR3 region has the DNA TGTGCCAGCAGCGTAGCGGGGGGAGATACGCAGTATTTT.

The rearrangement uses TRBV4-1 and TRBJ2-5; TRBD2 might be the D (6 bases). V was clipped by 4 bases and J by 1 base, with 13 bases between them. This CDR3 region has 15 residues. Germline V gene data show CDR1 as MGHRA and CDR2 as YSYEKL. The DNA of the CDR3 is TGCGCCAGCAGCCGCTTGGGACTGGGCCAAGAGACCCAGTACTTC. Protein product: CASSRLGLGQETQYF.

The chain joins TRBV28 to TRBJ2-7; TRBD1 aligns across 9 bases. This CDR3 is 15 amino acids long. The germline CDR1 and CDR2 sequences are MDHEN and SYDVKM. V shed 5 bases, J shed 6 bases, and the junction held 11 bases outside the gene matches. In DNA, the CDR3 is TGTGCCAGCAGTCCCCCCGGGGGACAGGGTCGCGAGCAGTACTTC. It is translated as CASSPPGGQGREQYF.

The chain is built from TRBV19 and TRBJ1-1, with TRBD1 as a possible D gene (5 bases). CDR1 and CDR2 (germline): LNHDA, SQIVND (reference sequence). This CDR3 region has 13 residues. Trimming removed 7 bases at V and 0 bases at J, with 9 bases between. The CDR3 here is CASTATVNTEAFF. The CDR3 DNA follows: TGTGCCAGTACCGCGACAGTGAACACTGAAGCTTTCTTT.

This clone was recorded once. The chain couples TRBV11-2 to TRBJ2-7; D unclear. The CDR3 contains 12 residues. V gave up 0 bases and J gave up 6 bases, with 6 bases separating them. In germline, CDR1 is SGHAT, CDR2 FQNNGV. The CDR3 region has the DNA TGTGCCAGCAGCTTAGATAGGCGCGAGCAGTACTTC. Translated, it gives CASSLDRREQYF.

V usage is TRBV5-1 and J usage is TRBJ2-7; 14 positions agree with TRBD2. The germline gives CDR1 SGHRS, CDR2 YFSETQ. The CDR3 covers 15 residues. With 4 bases clipped from V and 6 bases from J, the junction kept 6 bases outside the gene matches. The CDR3: CASSAGLAGGSEQYF. In DNA, the CDR3 is TGCGCCAGCAGCGCCGGACTAGCGGGAGGAAGCGAGCAGTACTTC.

CDR3 nucleotide sequence: TGTGCCACCTCCGAGACAGGGAATAGCAATCAGCCCCAGCATTTT. Translation: CATSETGNSNQPQHF. The V and J genes are TRBV15 and TRBJ1-5; 7 positions match TRBD1. This CDR3 comprises 15 residues. V dropped 8 bases and J dropped 0; count of bases not matched to a gene: 7. Germline V gives CDR1 LNHNV, CDR2 YYDKDF (reference sequence).

This clone showed up just once. This chain joins TRBV5-3 and TRBJ2-1; 8 bases match TRBD2. TRBV5-3 is treated as an ORF (open reading frame) with a function not yet certain. After removal of 4 bases from V and 6 bases from J, the junction contained 12 bases not matched to a gene. This CDR3 has 16 amino acids. CDR3 sequence: CARSERLAPDPNEQFF. CDR3 DNA: TGTGCCAGAAGCGAACGACTAGCGCCAGATCCCAATGAGCAGTTCTTC.

The rearrangement joins TRBV18 to TRBJ2-1; 8 bases match TRBD1. J was trimmed by 6 bases and V by 4 bases; bases with no gene match: 5. This CDR3 has 14 residues. CDR1 KGHSH and CDR2 LQKENI come from the germline V gene. CDR3 nucleotide sequence: TGTGCCAGCTCACGGGGACAGGCTCCCAATGAGCAGTTCTTC. Translating it yields CASSRGQAPNEQFF.

The chain carries TRBV27 and TRBJ2-1; TRBD2 matches 9 bases. The CDR3 is 19 residues long. V lost 3 bases, J lost 5 bases, and 17 bases stayed unmatched. Germline CDR1 MNHEY, CDR2 SMNVEV (reference sequence). The CDR3 loop is CASSLRTTPSLAGNNEQFF. DNA for the CDR3: TGTGCCAGCAGTTTGCGGACAACCCCGAGCCTAGCGGGGAACAATGAGCAGTTCTTC.

V gene TRBV5-1 combines with J gene TRBJ1-4; D perhaps matches TRBD1 (5 bases). Between the trimmed V and J ends, which lost 0 bases and 3 bases, there was a span of 9 bases. This CDR3 is built from 15 residues. Germline lookup yields CDR1 SGHRS and CDR2 YFSETQ. CDR3 bases: TGCGCCAGCAGCTTGGAGGGGATACCTAATGAAAAACTGTTTTTT. This sequence encodes CASSLEGIPNEKLFF.

The sample holds one count of this clone. The V and J genes are TRBV5-4 and TRBJ2-3; maybe TRBD1 (5 bases). V lost 4 bases, J lost 3 bases, and 15 bases lay in between. CDR1 is SGHNT, CDR2 YYREEE, per germline (reference sequence). This CDR3 region has 15 residues. CDR3 region: CASSQTVLATDTQYF. Here the CDR3 DNA reads TGTGCCAGCAGCCAGACAGTACTCGCGACAGATACGCAGTATTTT.

This clone was picked up one time. This chain links TRBV18 with TRBJ2-7, with 7 bases aligning to TRBD2. With 1 base clipped from V and 3 bases from J, the junction kept 3 bases outside the gene matches. The CDR3 runs to 14 residues. Germline-derived CDR1 and CDR2 are KGHSH and LQKENI. CDR3 DNA sequence: TGTGCCAGCTCACCACGGGCTAGCGGCTACGAGCAGTACTTC. Its translation is CASSPRASGYEQYF.

This chain uses TRBV5-1 with TRBJ2-3; 9 bases align to TRBD1. Trimming at V came to 0 bases and at J to 5 bases, leaving 4 bases not matched to a gene. Looked up from germline, CDR1 is SGHRS and CDR2 is YFSETQ. This CDR3 is built from 15 residues. The CDR3 DNA reads TGCGCCAGCAGCTTGGAAGGACAGGGGATAGATACGCAGTATTTT. Residues: CASSLEGQGIDTQYF. Full variable domain (remainder filled in from reference TRBV5-1 and TRBJ2-3): KAGVTQTPRYLIKTRGQQVTLSCSPISGHRSVSWYQQTPGQGLQFLFEYFSETQRNKGNFPGRFSGRQFSNSRSEMNVSTLELGDSALYLCASSLEGQGIDTQYFGPGTRLTVL.

A single count supports this clone. The CDR3 region is CATSRDTNTGELFF. CDR3 DNA: TGTGCCACCAGCAGAGATACGAACACCGGGGAGCTGTTTTTT. The chain joins TRBV15 to TRBJ2-2, with no clear D. Per germline, CDR1 LNHNV and CDR2 YYDKDF (reference sequence). V shed 0 bases and J shed 0 bases, with 2 bases lying between them. The CDR3 contains 14 residues. Supplemented by reference TRBV15 and TRBJ2-2, the full variable domain reads DAMVIQNPRYQVTQFGKPVTLSCSQTLNHNVMYWYQQKSSQAPKLLFHYYDKDFNNEADTPDNFQSRRPNTSFCFLDIRSPGLGDTAMYLCATSRDTNTGELFFGEGSRLTVL.

The gene calls are TRBV2 and TRBJ1-1, with D unclear. From germline, CDR1 is SNHLY and CDR2 FYNNEI. This CDR3 is built from 14 residues. The germline V and J ends were trimmed by 8 bases and 3 bases, with 16 bases remaining between them. The CDR3 DNA is TGTGCCAGCGGGATGTCAACCCGGGACACTGAAGCTTTCTTT. This sequence encodes CASGMSTRDTEAFF.

The J gene is TRBJ2-1, the V gene TRBV29-1, with 9 bases identical to TRBD2. V was pared by 3 bases and J by 7 bases, with 4 bases of the junction left unmatched. CDR1 and CDR2 (germline): SQVTM, ANQGSEA. CDR3 length: 13 amino acids. This chain's CDR3 is CSVDRTSGNEQFF. The CDR3, as DNA: TGCAGCGTTGACCGTACTAGCGGGAATGAGCAGTTCTTC.

Note on this clone: Mismatch with germline at one junction end may stem from a read error. This sequence joins TRBV9 and TRBJ2-7, with 11 positions matching TRBD2. CDR1 and CDR2 from the germline V gene are SGDLS and YYNGEE. The CDR3 covers 12 residues. In nucleotides, the CDR3 is TGTGCCAGTAGCGGGAGGGCCCAGTCGCAGTACTTC. The encoded protein is CASSGRAQSQYF.

This chain links TRBV27 with TRBJ1-1; D is unresolved. V lost 9 bases to trimming and J lost 1 base, with 15 bases between them. Germline CDR1 reads MNHEY; CDR2 reads SMNVEV (reference sequence). The length of the CDR3 is 14 residues. The CDR3, as DNA: TGTGCCAGTCATGGCCCGCACGGGAACACTGAAGCTTTCTTT. As protein: CASHGPHGNTEAFF.

This clone is a singleton in its sample. The chain is built from TRBV11-1 and TRBJ2-4; D unclear. Trimming cost V 5 bases and J 0 bases, with 8 bases left between them. This CDR3 contains 14 residues. Germline loops: CDR1 SGHAT, CDR2 FQDESV (reference sequence). As DNA, the CDR3 is TGTGCCAGCAGCACAGAAGTAGCCAAAAACATTCAGTACTTC. It codes for CASSTEVAKNIQYF.

This sequence joins TRBV6-6 and TRBJ1-2; D is perhaps TRBD1 (6 bases). The ends were cut back, 5 bases at V and 3 bases at J, with 7 bases in the middle. This CDR3 comprises 12 residues. The germline V gene encodes CDR1 MNHNY and CDR2 SVGAGI (reference sequence). CDR3 coding DNA: TGTGCCAGCAGTACAGGGTACTATGGCTACACCTTC. Translating it yields CASSTGYYGYTF.

The chain couples TRBV29-1 to TRBJ2-3; the match to TRBD2 covers 7 bases. The CDR3 is 10 residues long. Trimming cost V 7 bases and J 9 bases; bases outside gene matches: 4. Germline CDR1 SQVTM, CDR2 ANQGSEA. CDR3 in amino acids: CSGLAETQYF. The CDR3 nucleotides read TGCAGCGGGCTAGCGGAGACGCAGTATTTT.

V and J are TRBV28 and TRBJ1-4; TRBD1 matches at 8 bases. This CDR3 is 14 amino acids long. The germline V gene encodes CDR1 MDHEN and CDR2 SYDVKM. Losses at the gene ends were 6 bases for V and 5 bases for J; bases not matched to a gene: 5. CDR3 protein: CASSPGGLNEKLFF. For the CDR3, the DNA is TGTGCCAGCAGCCCAGGGGGCTTGAATGAAAAACTGTTTTTT.

V usage is TRBV6-6 and J usage is TRBJ2-2; D is unclear. This CDR3 comprises 14 residues. V was clipped by 2 bases and J by 0 bases, with 4 bases between them. CDR1 MNHNY and CDR2 SVGAGI come from the germline V gene (reference sequence). The CDR3, as DNA: TGTGCCAGCAGTTACGGGGCGAACACCGGGGAGCTGTTTTTT. It specifies CASSYGANTGELFF.

This sequence joins TRBV14 and TRBJ2-7; a weak D match, TRBD1 (6 bases). Germline V gene data show CDR1 as SGHDN and CDR2 as FVKESK. Between the trimmed V and J ends, which lost 5 bases and 5 bases, there was a span of 13 bases. This CDR3 contains 13 residues. The CDR3 sequence is CASSFTGTHEQYF. The CDR3 DNA reads TGTGCCAGCAGCTTTACAGGGACCCACGAGCAGTACTTC.

V usage is TRBV29-1 and J usage is TRBJ2-5, with D tentatively TRBD1 (5 bases). In germline, CDR1 is SQVTM, CDR2 ANQGSEA. The CDR3 sequence is 15 residues long. V was clipped by 2 bases and J by 5 bases, with 18 bases between them. CDR3 sequence: CSVESGRGVVETQYF. CDR3 sequence (DNA): TGCAGCGTTGAATCCGGAAGGGGCGTAGTGGAGACCCAGTACTTC. Drawing the rest from reference TRBV29-1 and TRBJ2-5, the complete variable domain is SAVISQKPSRDICQRGTSLTIQCQVDSQVTMMFWYRQQPGQSLTLIATANQGSEATYESGFVIDKFPISRPNLTFSTLTVSNMSPEDSSIYLCSVESGRGVVETQYFGPGTRLLVL.

The chain carries TRBV28 and TRBJ2-7; 12 bases line up with TRBD2. CDR1 is MDHEN, CDR2 SYDVKM, per germline. This CDR3 is built from 19 residues. Trimming removed 7 bases from V and 0 bases from J; junction bases left unmatched: 16. CDR3 DNA: TGTGCCAGCAATACCAGGACTAGCGGGAAAACCTCCCGCTCCTACGAGCAGTACTTC. Translating it yields CASNTRTSGKTSRSYEQYF.

This chain links TRBV27 with TRBJ2-1; the match to TRBD2 covers 11 bases. Germline CDR1 and CDR2: MNHEY and SMNVEV (reference sequence). This CDR3 spans 15 amino acids. V lost 6 bases to trimming and J lost 4 bases; unmatched junction nucleotides: 5. CDR3 in amino acids: CASSPSSGRYNEQFF. The CDR3 bases are TGTGCCAGCAGCCCCTCTAGCGGGAGGTACAATGAGCAGTTCTTC.

The rearrangement uses TRBV28 and TRBJ1-2; no firm D call. The V gene lost 4 bases and the J gene lost 9 bases, with 15 bases spanning the gap. This CDR3 has 13 residues. CDR1 and CDR2 from the germline V gene are MDHEN and SYDVKM. For the CDR3, the DNA is TGTGCCAGCAGTTGGCGAACCCAAGAACGCTACACCTTC. Protein sequence: CASSWRTQERYTF.